These 18 T cell receptor beta chains originate from one sample sequenced in a study of T cell repertoires in cytomegalovirus infection. MiXCR, applied by TCRdb to the reads, yields one record per CDR3 protein. The sample has fewer than 550,000 distinct CDR3 sequences, approximately 31% seen once; the top ten hold approximately 15%. Sample: PBMCs. All receptors derive from a human donor in good health (CMV status not recorded). Some clones in this sample may be carry-over from other donors' samples.

In DNA form, the CDR3 reads TGCAGTGCCATTGGACTAGCGGGTATAGAGACCCAGTACTTC. This encodes CSAIGLAGIETQYF. The V call is TRBV20-1, the J call TRBJ2-5; 11 bases align to TRBD2. Germline CDR1 and CDR2: DFQATT and SNEGSKA (reference sequence). J was trimmed by 4 bases and V by 6 bases; bases with no gene match: 7. The CDR3 runs to 14 residues.

V gene TRBV15 combines with J gene TRBJ1-5, with 9 bases identical to TRBD1. Trimming took 5 bases from V and 6 from J; bases not matched to a gene: 8. The CDR3 spans 15 residues. In germline, CDR1 is LNHNV, CDR2 YYDKDF (reference sequence). The CDR3 nucleotides are TGTGCCACCAGCGGAGGGGGACAGGGCGTTCAGCCCCAGCATTTT. The encoded protein is CATSGGGQGVQPQHF.

The table lists this clonotype with many counts. The chain is built from TRBV6-5 and TRBJ2-7; D assignment may be TRBD1 or TRBD2 (5 bases each). Germline V CDR1 and CDR2: MNHEY, SVGAGI. The CDR3 spans 13 residues. Trimming pared 0 bases from V and 3 bases from J, leaving 6 bases between. The CDR3 region has the DNA TGTGCCAGCAGTTACTCGGGGGACTACGAGCAGTACTTC. It is translated as CASSYSGDYEQYF.

This clonotype showed up many times. This chain joins TRBV6-5 and TRBJ1-2; the match to TRBD1 covers 9 bases. V shed 7 bases and J 7 bases; nucleotides not matched to a gene: 13. Per germline, CDR1 MNHEY and CDR2 SVGAGI. The CDR3 runs to 15 residues. CDR3 region: CASTLTRDRAGGYTF. The DNA for the CDR3 is TGTGCCAGCACCTTGACCCGGGACAGGGCCGGTGGCTACACCTTC.

This clonotype was counted at least ten times. This CDR3 is CASSFNPPPSPLHF. For the CDR3, the DNA is TGTGCCAGCAGCTTTAATCCCCCTCCTTCACCCCTCCACTTT. V gene TRBV7-9 combines with J gene TRBJ1-6; D remains unclear. V was pared by 3 bases and J by 9 bases, with 12 bases between. This CDR3 contains 14 residues. Germline values: CDR1 SEHNR, CDR2 FQNEAQ (reference sequence).

This clonotype was counted between two and nine times. The chain couples TRBV12-3 or TRBV12-4 to TRBJ1-5, with D possibly TRBD1 on 6 matching bases. This CDR3 has 14 residues. The V gene lost 5 bases and the J gene lost 6 bases, with 14 bases spanning the gap. The DNA of the CDR3 is TGTGCCAGCAGTCACCTAACAGGGACTCAGCCCCAGCATTTT. This codes for CASSHLTGTQPQHF.

J is TRBJ2-1 and V is TRBV7-9, with 8 bases lining up with TRBD1. The germline gives CDR1 SEHNR, CDR2 FQNEAQ (reference sequence). CDR3 length: 15 residues. The J segment lost 7 bases and the V segment lost 5 bases, leaving 10 bases of the junction unmatched. The DNA for the CDR3 is TGTGCCAGCAGCCCCAGGACAGGGAATCGAAATGAGCAGTTCTTC. Amino acid sequence: CASSPRTGNRNEQFF.

As to this clonotype: One junction end disagrees with the germline gene, perhaps due to a read error. The J gene is TRBJ2-2, the V gene TRBV7-4; D not certain. This CDR3 has 14 amino acids. Germline lookup yields CDR1 SGHVT and CDR2 SQSDAQ. The CDR3 reads CACSLSVYTGELFF. The DNA for the CDR3 is TGTGCCTGCAGCTTAAGTGTCTACACCGGGGAGCTGTTTTTT.

In its sample, this clonotype was seen many times. This rearrangement joins TRBV7-9 to TRBJ2-5, with D maybe TRBD2 (6 bases). The CDR3 extends over 14 amino acids. The germline V gene has CDR1 SEHNR and CDR2 FQNEAQ (reference sequence). The V gene lost 5 bases and the J gene lost 4 bases, with 14 bases spanning the gap. CDR3 sequence: CASSPRSRGETQYF. The DNA for the CDR3 is TGTGCCAGCAGCCCAAGGTCGCGGGGAGAGACCCAGTACTTC.

In the case of this clonotype: One junction end does not reproduce the germline sequence, and a read error may be involved. The chain is built from TRBV12-3 or TRBV12-4 and TRBJ1-2; 7 nucleotides align to TRBD1. The CDR3 is 14 amino acids. CDR3 sequence: CASRIQGRLNGYTF. CDR3 in DNA: TGTGCAAGCAGAATACAGGGGAGACTGAATGGCTACACCTTC.

This clonotype occurred a few times. The chain has TRBV7-9 and TRBJ1-1; D gene ambiguous. V lost 11 bases, J lost 0 bases, and 16 bases lay in between. Germline-derived CDR1 and CDR2 are SEHNR and FQNEAQ (reference sequence). The CDR3 contains 14 residues. This CDR3 is CAPGRDEVNTEAFF. CDR3 bases: TGTGCCCCGGGCCGGGATGAGGTGAACACTGAAGCTTTCTTT.

In this sample, this clonotype turned up many times. The J gene is TRBJ1-2, the V gene TRBV7-2; no clear D. Germline CDR1 reads SGHTA; CDR2 reads FQGNSA. The CDR3 is 13 residues long. The V end lost 5 bases, the J end lost 9 bases, and 16 bases lay between the germline ends. The CDR3 region is CASSPTSKASYTF. CDR3 bases: TGTGCCAGCAGCCCCACATCCAAAGCCAGCTACACCTTC. The full variable domain, rest sourced from reference TRBV7-2 and TRBJ1-2, is GAGVSQSPSNKVTEKGKDVELRCDPISGHTALYWYRQSLGQGLEFLIYFQGNSAPDKSGLPSDRFSAERTGGSVSTLTIQRTQQEDSAVYLCASSPTSKASYTFGSGTRLTVV.

This clonotype was found many times. The chain couples TRBV7-9 to TRBJ2-1, with 7 bases identical to TRBD1. In germline, CDR1 is SEHNR, CDR2 FQNEAQ (reference sequence). The length of the CDR3 is 15 residues. With 6 bases clipped from V and 8 bases from J, the junction kept 13 bases outside the gene matches. CDR3 protein: CASREPGQPGDEQFF. CDR3 DNA sequence: TGTGCCAGCAGGGAACCGGGACAGCCTGGCGATGAGCAGTTCTTC.

The chain has TRBV11-2 and TRBJ2-5, with D unresolved. The germline V gene encodes CDR1 SGHAT and CDR2 FQNNGV. There are 12 residues in the CDR3. Deletions cut 4 bases from V and 5 bases from J, with 8 bases between. CDR3 sequence: CASSSESETQYF. The CDR3 DNA follows: TGTGCCAGCAGCTCAGAGTCGGAGACCCAGTACTTC.

The chain couples TRBV7-8 to TRBJ2-1; a possible D gene is TRBD1 (5 bases). The end of the DNA is better explained by TRBJ2-7, so the J call may be wrong. Germline-derived CDR1 and CDR2 are SGHVS and FQNEAQ. There are 13 residues in the CDR3. The CDR3 nucleotides read TGTGCCAGCAGCCCCTGGGGCGGCGATGAGCAGTACTTC. This gives the protein CASSPWGGDEQYF.

This clonotype was detected ten times or more. V gene TRBV7-2 combines with J gene TRBJ1-1, with D maybe TRBD1 (5 bases). Germline CDR1 SGHTA, CDR2 FQGNSA. There are 13 residues in the CDR3. With 6 bases removed from V and 5 bases from J, the gap between germline ends came to 13 bases. The CDR3 here is CASSQRGGTEAFF. As DNA, the CDR3 is TGTGCCAGCAGTCAAAGGGGTGGGACTGAAGCTTTCTTT.

This clonotype was detected many times. The V call is TRBV7-6, the J call TRBJ1-3; D possibly corresponds to TRBD1 (5 bases). Deletions cut 1 base from V and 0 bases from J, with 10 bases between. This CDR3 is 16 amino acids long. Germline V CDR1 and CDR2: SGHVS, FNYEAQ. CDR3 bases: TGTGCCAGCAGCTTAGGATCAGGGCTCTCTGGAAACACCATATATTTT. Translated: CASSLGSGLSGNTIYF.

This clonotype was counted a few times. This chain links TRBV5-6 with TRBJ2-5, with D possibly TRBD2 on 6 matching bases. The CDR3 totals 14 residues. Germline V gene sequence: CDR1 SGHDT, CDR2 YYEEEE. The V end lost 0 bases, the J end lost 7 bases, and 13 bases lay between the germline ends. The CDR3 DNA reads as TGTGCCAGCAGCTTGGGACTAGATTTCGCGACCCAGTACTTC. Protein product: CASSLGLDFATQYF.